This T cell receptor beta chain was identified during a study of blood T cell repertoires in COVID-19. Study at large: Both acute and convalescent COVID-19 samples were obtained from the United States, Italy and Spain. The cDNA or gDNA used as material had been derived from T cells, B-cell-depleted T cells, or PBMCs.

The CDR3 consists of 16 residues. From germline, CDR1 is SGHNT and CDR2 YYREEE (reference sequence). Trimming shortened V by 3 bases and J by 0 bases, and 13 bases separated the two germline ends. In the authors' workflow: Reference gene primers were amplified, and this amplification served to estimate nucleated cell counts. Some clones are missing from TCRdb's copy, which holds only in-frame ones; the method was immunoSEQ multiplex PCR. V and J calls and clone size follow that table, whereas D and trimming were derived from the DNA. Among around 94,000 clones listed, nearly 90% were seen once. This receptor was taken from a man aged 45-60 years with active COVID-19. The rearrangement links TRBV5-4 to TRBJ1-3, with a possible D match to TRBD1 (5 bases). The sequencing sample was made of peripheral blood. CDR3 in DNA: TGTGCCAGCAGCTCGTACGGGGGTCCCTCTGGAAACACCATATATTTT. Translation: CASSSYGGPSGNTIYF.